This T cell receptor beta chain was identified during a study of blood T cell repertoires in COVID-19. For the study at large: The study drew acute and convalescent COVID-19 samples from the United States, Italy and Spain.

The data were produced by immunoSEQ multiplex PCR, yet TCRdb's version contains in-frame clones alone and is incomplete. The sample contains about 100,000 clones, around 85% of which appear only once. This CDR3 contains 15 residues. Trimming took off 2 bases at V and 1 base at J, with 10 bases between the two ends. Germline CDR1 SGHVS, CDR2 FQNEAQ. The clonotype originates from a man aged 50-60 years with active or convalescent COVID-19. Sequencing was done on a sample of peripheral blood. The chain combines TRBV7-8 with TRBJ2-3; D is ambiguous. The CDR3 DNA is TGTGCCAGCAGCTTAATCTTAAGCGGCACAGATACGCAGTATTTT. Translated, it gives CASSLILSGTDTQYF.